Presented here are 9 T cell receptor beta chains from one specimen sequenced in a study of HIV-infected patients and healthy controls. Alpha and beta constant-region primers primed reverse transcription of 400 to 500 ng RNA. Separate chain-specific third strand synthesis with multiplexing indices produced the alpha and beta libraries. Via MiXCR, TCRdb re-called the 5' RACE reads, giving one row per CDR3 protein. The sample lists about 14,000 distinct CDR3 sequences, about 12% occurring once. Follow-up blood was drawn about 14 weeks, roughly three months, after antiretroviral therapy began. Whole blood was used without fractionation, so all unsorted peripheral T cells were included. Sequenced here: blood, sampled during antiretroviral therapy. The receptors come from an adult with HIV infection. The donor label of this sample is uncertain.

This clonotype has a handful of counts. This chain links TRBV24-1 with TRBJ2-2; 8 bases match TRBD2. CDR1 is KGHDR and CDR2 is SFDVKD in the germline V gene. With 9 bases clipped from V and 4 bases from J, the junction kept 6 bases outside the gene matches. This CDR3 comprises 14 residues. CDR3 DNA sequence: TGTGCCACCCAGCGGGAGTTGGGCACCGGGGAGCTGTTTTTT. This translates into CATQRELGTGELFF.

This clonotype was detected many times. The CDR3 DNA follows: TGTGCCAGCAGTTTAGGGCCCGGGACTAGCGGGGGGCTCGTGAGCCAAGAGACCCAGTACTTC. It translates to CASSLGPGTSGGLVSQETQYF. V and J are TRBV12-3 or TRBV12-4 and TRBJ2-5, with 15 positions matching TRBD2. Trimming took 1 base from V and 1 from J; bases not matched to a gene: 13. The CDR3 is 21 amino acids.

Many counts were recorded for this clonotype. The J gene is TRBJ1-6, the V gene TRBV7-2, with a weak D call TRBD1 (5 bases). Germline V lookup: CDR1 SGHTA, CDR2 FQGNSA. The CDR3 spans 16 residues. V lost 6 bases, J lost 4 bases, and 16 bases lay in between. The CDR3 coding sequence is TGTGCCAGCAGACCGGGACCGAGAAATTATAATTCACCCCTCCACTTT. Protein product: CASRPGPRNYNSPLHF.

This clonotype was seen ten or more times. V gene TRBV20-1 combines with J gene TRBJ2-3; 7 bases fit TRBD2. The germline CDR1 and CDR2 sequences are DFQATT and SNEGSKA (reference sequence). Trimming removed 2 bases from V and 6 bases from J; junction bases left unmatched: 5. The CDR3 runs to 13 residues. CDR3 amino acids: CSARPLGGDTQYF. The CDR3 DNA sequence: TGCAGTGCTAGACCCTTGGGAGGGGATACGCAGTATTTT.

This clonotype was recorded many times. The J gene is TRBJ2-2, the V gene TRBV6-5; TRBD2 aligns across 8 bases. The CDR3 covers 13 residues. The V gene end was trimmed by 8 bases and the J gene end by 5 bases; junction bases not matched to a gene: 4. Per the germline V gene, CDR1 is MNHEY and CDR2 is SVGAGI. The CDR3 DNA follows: TGTGCCAGCGGGACGGGGGGGACCGGGGAGCTGTTTTTT. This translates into CASGTGGTGELFF.

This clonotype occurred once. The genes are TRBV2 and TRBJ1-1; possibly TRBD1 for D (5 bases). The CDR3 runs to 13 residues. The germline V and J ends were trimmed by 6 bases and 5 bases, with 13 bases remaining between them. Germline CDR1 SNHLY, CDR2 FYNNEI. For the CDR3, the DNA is TGTGCCAGCAGAACAGGCCGGGGTACTGAAGCTTTCTTT. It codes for CASRTGRGTEAFF.

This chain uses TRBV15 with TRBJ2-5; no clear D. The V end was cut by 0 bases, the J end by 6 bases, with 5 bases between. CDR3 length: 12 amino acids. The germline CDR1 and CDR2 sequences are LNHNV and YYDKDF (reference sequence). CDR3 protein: CATSRDGKTQYF. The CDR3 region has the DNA TGTGCCACCAGCAGAGATGGGAAGACCCAGTACTTC.

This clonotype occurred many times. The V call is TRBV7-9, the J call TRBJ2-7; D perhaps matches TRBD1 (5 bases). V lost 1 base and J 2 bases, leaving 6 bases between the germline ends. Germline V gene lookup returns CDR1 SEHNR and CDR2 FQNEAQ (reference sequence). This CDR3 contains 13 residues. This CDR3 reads CASSLVTAYEQYF. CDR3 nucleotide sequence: TGTGCCAGCAGCTTAGTGACAGCCTACGAGCAGTACTTC.

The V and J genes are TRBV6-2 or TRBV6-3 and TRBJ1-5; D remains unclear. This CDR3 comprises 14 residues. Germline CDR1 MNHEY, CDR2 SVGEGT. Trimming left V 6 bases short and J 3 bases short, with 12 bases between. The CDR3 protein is CASSPVSDNQPQHF. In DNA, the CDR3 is TGTGCCAGCAGCCCCGTTTCGGACAATCAGCCCCAGCATTTT.